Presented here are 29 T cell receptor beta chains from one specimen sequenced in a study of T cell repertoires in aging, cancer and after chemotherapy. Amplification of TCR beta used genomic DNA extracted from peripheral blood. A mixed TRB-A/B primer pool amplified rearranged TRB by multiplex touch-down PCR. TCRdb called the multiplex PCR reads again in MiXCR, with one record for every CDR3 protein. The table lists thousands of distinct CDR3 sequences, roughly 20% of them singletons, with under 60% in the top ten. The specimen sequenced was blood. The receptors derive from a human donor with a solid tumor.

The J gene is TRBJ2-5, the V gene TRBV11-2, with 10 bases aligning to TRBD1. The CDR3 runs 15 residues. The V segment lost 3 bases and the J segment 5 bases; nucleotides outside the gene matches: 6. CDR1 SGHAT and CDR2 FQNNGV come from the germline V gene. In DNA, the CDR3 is TGTGCCAGCAGCTTTGTCGGGACAGGGGTGGAGACCCAGTACTTC. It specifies CASSFVGTGVETQYF. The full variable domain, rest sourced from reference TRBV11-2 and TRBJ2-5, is EAGVAQSPRYKIIEKRQSVAFWCNPISGHATLYWYQQILGQGPKLLIQFQNNGVVDDSQLPKDRFSAERLKGVDSTLKIQPAKLEDSAVYLCASSFVGTGVETQYFGPGTRLLVL.

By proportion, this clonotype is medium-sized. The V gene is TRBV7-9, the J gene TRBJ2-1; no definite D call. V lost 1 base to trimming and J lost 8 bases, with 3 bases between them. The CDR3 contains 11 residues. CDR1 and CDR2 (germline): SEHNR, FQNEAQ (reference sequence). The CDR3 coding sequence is TGTGCCAGCAGCTTAGGCGATGAGCAGTTCTTC. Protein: CASSLGDEQFF. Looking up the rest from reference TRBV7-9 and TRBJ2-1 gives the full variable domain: DTGVSQNPRHKITKRGQNVTFRCDPISEHNRLYWYRQTLGQGPEFLTYFQNEAQLEKSRLLSDRFSAERPKGSFSTLEIQRTEQGDSAMYLCASSLGDEQFFGPGTRLTVL.

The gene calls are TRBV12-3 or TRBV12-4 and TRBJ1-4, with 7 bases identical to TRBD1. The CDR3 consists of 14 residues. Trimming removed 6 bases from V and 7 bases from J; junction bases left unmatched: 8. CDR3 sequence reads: CASRTGQYGEKLFF. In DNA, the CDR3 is TGTGCCAGCAGGACGGGACAGTATGGTGAAAAACTGTTTTTT.

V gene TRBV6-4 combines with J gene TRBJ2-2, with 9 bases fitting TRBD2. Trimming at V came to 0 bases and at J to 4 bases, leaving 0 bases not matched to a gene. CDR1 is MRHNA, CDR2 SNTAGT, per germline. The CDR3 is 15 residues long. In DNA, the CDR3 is TGTGCCAGCAGTGACTCTAGCGGGGGCACCGGGGAGCTGTTTTTT. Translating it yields CASSDSSGGTGELFF.

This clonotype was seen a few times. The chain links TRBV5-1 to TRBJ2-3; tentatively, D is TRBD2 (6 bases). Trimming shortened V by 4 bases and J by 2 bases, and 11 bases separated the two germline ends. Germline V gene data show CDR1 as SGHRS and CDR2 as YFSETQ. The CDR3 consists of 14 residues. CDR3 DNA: TGCGCCAGCAGCGAGGGACTGCTCACAGATACGCAGTATTTT. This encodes CASSEGLLTDTQYF.

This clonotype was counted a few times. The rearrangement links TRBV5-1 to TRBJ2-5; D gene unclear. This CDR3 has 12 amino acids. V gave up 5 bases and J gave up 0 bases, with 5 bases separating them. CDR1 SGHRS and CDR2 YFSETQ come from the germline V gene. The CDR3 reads CASSGDQETQYF. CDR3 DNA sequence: TGCGCCAGCAGTGGGGACCAAGAGACCCAGTACTTC.

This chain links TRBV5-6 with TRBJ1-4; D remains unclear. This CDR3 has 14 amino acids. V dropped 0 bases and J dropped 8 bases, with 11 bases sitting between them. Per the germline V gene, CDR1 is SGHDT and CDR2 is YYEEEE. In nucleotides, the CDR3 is TGTGCCAGCAGCTTGGGAGGCCGCGGGGAAAAACTGTTTTTT. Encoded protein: CASSLGGRGEKLFF.

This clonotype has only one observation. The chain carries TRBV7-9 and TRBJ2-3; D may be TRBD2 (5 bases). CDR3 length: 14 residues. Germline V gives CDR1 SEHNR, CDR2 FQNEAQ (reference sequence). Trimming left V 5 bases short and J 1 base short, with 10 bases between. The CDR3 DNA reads TGTGCCAGCAGCCCGGGGATTCGCACAGATACGCAGTATTTT. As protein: CASSPGIRTDTQYF. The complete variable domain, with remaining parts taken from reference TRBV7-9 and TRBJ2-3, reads DTGVSQNPRHKITKRGQNVTFRCDPISEHNRLYWYRQTLGQGPEFLTYFQNEAQLEKSRLLSDRFSAERPKGSFSTLEIQRTEQGDSAMYLCASSPGIRTDTQYFGPGTRLTVL.

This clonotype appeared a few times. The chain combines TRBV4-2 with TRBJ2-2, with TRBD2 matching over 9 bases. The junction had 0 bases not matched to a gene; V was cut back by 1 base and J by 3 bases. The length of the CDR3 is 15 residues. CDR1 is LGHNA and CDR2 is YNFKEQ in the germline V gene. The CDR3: CASSQGTSDTGELFF. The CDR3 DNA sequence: TGTGCCAGCAGCCAAGGGACTAGCGACACCGGGGAGCTGTTTTTT.

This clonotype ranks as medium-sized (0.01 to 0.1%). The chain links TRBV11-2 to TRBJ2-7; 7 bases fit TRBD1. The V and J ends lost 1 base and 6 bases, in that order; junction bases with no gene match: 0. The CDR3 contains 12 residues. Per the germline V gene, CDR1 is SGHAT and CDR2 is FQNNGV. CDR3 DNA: TGTGCCAGCAGCTTAGGGACAGGCGAGCAGTACTTC. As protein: CASSLGTGEQYF. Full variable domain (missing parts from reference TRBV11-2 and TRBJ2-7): EAGVAQSPRYKIIEKRQSVAFWCNPISGHATLYWYQQILGQGPKLLIQFQNNGVVDDSQLPKDRFSAERLKGVDSTLKIQPAKLEDSAVYLCASSLGTGEQYFGPGTRLTVT.

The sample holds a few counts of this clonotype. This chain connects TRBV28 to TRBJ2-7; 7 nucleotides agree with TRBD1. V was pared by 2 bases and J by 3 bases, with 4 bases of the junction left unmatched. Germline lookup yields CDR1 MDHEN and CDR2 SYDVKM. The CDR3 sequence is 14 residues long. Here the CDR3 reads CASSLRGQVYEQYF. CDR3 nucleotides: TGTGCCAGCAGTTTAAGGGGGCAAGTCTACGAGCAGTACTTC.

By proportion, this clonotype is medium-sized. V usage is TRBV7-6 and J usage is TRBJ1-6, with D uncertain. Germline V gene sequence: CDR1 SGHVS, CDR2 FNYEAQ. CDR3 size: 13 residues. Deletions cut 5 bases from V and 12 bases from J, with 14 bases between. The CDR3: CASSQGSSLPLHF. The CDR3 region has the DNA TGTGCCAGCAGCCAAGGGTCTTCCTTACCCCTCCACTTT.

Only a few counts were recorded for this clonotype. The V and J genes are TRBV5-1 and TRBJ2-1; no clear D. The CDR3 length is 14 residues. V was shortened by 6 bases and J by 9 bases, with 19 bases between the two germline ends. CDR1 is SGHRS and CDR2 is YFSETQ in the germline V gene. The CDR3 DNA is TGCGCCAGCACTGGGAAGGAATGGATAGGTGAGCAGTTCTTC. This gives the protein CASTGKEWIGEQFF.

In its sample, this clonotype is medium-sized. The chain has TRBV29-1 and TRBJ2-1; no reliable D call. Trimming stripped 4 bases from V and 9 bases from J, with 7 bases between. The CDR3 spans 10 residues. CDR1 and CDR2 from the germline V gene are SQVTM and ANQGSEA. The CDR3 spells CSVGITEQFF. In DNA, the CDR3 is TGCAGCGTTGGGATAACTGAGCAGTTCTTC.

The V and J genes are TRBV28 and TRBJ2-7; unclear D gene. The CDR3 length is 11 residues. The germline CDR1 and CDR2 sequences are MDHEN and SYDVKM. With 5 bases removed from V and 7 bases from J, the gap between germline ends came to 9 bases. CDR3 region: CASSVWGEQYF. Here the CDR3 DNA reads TGTGCCAGCAGTGTCTGGGGAGAGCAGTACTTC.

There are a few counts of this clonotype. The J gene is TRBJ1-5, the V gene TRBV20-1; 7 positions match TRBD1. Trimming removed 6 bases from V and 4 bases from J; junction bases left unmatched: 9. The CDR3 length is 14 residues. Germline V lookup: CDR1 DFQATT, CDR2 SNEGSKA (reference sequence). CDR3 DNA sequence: TGCAGTGCCAGACAGGGCCTCTCTAATCAGCCCCAGCATTTT. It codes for CSARQGLSNQPQHF.

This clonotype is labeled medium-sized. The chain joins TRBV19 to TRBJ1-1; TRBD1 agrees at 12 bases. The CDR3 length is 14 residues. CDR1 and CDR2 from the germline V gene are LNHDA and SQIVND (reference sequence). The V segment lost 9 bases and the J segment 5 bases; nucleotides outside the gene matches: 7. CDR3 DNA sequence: TGTGCCAGCCGGGACAGGGGGCCGGGGACTGAAGCTTTCTTT. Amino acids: CASRDRGPGTEAFF.

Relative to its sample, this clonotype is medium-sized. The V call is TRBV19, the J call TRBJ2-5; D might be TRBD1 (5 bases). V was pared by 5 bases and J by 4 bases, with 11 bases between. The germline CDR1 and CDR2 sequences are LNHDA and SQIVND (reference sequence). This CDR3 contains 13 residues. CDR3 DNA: TGTGCCAGTAGTCATCCAGGGTTAGAGACCCAGTACTTC. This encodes CASSHPGLETQYF. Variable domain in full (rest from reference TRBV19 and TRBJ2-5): DGGITQSPKYLFRKEGQNVTLSCEQNLNHDAMYWYRQDPGQGLRLIYYSQIVNDFQKGDIAEGYSVSREKKESFPLTVTSAQKNPTAFYLCASSHPGLETQYFGPGTRLLVL.

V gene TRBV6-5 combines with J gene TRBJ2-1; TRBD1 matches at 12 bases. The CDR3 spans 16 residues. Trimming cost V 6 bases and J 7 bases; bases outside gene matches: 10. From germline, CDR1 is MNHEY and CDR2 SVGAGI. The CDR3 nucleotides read TGTGCCAGCAGGTTAAGGGGACAGGGGGCGTCTAATGAGCAGTTCTTC. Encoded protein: CASRLRGQGASNEQFF.

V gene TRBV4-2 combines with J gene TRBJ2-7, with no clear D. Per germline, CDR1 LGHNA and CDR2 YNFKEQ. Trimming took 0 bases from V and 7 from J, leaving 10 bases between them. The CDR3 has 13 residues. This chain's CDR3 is CASSQEQGREQYF. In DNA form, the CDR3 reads TGTGCCAGCAGCCAAGAGCAAGGTCGGGAGCAGTACTTC.

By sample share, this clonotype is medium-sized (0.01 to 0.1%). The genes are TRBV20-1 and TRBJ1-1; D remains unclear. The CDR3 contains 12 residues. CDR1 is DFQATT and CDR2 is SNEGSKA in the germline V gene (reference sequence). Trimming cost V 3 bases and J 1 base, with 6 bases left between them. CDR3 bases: TGCAGTGCTAGCCGGGGGAACACTGAAGCTTTCTTT. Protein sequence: CSASRGNTEAFF.

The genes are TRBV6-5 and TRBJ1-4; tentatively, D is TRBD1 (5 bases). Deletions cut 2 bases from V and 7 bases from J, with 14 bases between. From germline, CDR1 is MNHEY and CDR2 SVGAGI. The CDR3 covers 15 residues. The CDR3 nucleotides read TGTGCCAGCAGTTACAACAGGAGGTACCCTGAAAAACTGTTTTTT. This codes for CASSYNRRYPEKLFF.

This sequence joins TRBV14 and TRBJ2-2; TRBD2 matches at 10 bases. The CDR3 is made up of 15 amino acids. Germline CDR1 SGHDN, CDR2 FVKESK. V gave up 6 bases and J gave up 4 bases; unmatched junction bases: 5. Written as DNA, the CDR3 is TGTGCCAGCAGACCCGGACTAGCGGCCACCGGGGAGCTGTTTTTT. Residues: CASRPGLAATGELFF.

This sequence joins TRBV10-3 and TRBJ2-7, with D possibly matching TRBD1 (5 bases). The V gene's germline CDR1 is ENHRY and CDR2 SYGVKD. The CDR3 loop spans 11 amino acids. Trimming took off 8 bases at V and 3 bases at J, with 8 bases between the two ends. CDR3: CAIGASYEQYF. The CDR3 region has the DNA TGTGCCATCGGGGCTAGCTACGAGCAGTACTTC.

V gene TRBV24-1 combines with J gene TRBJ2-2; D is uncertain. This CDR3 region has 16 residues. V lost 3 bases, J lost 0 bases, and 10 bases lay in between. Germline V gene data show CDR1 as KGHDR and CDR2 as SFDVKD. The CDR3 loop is CATSDPAPPNTGELFF. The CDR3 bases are TGTGCCACCAGTGATCCCGCCCCCCCGAACACCGGGGAGCTGTTTTTT.

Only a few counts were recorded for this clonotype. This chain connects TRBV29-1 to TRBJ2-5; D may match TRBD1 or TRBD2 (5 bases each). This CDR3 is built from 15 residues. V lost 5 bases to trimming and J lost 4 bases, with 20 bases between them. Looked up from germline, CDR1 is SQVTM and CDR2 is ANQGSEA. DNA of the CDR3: TGCAGCGTTCAACTTAGAGGGGCGGCCTTAGAGACCCAGTACTTC. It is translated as CSVQLRGAALETQYF.

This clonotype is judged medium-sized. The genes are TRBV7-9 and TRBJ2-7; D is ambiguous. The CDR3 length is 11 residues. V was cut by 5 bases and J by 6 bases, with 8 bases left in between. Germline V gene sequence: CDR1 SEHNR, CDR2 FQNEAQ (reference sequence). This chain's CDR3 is CASSMYFEQYF. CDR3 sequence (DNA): TGTGCCAGCAGCATGTACTTCGAGCAGTACTTC.

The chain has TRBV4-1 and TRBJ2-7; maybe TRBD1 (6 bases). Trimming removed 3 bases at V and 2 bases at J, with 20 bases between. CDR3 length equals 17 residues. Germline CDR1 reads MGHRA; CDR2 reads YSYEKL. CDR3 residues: CASSQPRTAFTPYEQYF. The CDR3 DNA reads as TGCGCCAGCAGCCAGCCCCGGACAGCTTTCACCCCCTACGAGCAGTACTTC.

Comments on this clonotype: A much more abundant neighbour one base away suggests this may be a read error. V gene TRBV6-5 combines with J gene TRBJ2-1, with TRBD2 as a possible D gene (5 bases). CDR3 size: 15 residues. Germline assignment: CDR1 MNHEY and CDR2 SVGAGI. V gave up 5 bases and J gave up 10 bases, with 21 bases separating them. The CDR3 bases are TGTGCCAGCAGTGAAGGTAGCCGGGGTTCCTACGAGCAGTTCTTC. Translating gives CASSEGSRGSYEQFF.